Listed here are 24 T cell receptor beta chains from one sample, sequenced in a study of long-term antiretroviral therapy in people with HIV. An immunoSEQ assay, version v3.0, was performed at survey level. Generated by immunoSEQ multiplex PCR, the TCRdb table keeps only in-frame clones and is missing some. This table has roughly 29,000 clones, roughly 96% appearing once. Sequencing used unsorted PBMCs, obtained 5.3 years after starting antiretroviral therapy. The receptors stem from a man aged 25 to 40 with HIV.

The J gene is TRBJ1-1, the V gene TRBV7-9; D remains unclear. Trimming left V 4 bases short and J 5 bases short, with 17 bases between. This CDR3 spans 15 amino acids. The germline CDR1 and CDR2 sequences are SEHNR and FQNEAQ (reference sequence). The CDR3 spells CASSSRQKGWTEAFF. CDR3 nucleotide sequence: TGTGCCAGCAGCTCTCGACAAAAAGGGTGGACTGAAGCTTTCTTT.

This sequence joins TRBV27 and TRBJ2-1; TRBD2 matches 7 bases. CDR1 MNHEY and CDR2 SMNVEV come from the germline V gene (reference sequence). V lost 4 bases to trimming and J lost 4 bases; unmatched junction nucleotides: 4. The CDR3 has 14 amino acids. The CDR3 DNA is TGTGCCAGCAGTTCTGGACTAGGATACAATGAGCAGTTCTTC. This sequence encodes CASSSGLGYNEQFF.

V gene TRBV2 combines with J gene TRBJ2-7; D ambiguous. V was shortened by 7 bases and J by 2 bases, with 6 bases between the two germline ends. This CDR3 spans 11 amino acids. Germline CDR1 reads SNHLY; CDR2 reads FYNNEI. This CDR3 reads CASKETYEQYF. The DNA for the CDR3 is TGTGCCAGCAAGGAAACCTACGAGCAGTACTTC.

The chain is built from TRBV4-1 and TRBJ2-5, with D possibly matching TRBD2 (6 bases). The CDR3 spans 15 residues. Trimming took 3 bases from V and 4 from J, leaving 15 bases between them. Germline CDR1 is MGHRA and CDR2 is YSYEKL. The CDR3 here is CASSQWDLAPETQYF. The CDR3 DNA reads TGCGCCAGCAGCCAGTGGGACCTAGCGCCAGAGACCCAGTACTTC.

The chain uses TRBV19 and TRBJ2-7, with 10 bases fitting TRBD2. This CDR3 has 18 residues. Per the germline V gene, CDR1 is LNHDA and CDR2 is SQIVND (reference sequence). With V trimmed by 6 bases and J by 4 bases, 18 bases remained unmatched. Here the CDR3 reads CASSPSLIAGGRLYEQYF. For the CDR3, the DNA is TGTGCCAGTAGCCCTTCGTTAATAGCGGGAGGACGGCTTTACGAGCAGTACTTC.

The CDR3 sequence: CASSQPLAGTGNEQFF. The CDR3 DNA sequence: TGTGCCAGCAGCCAGCCCCTAGCGGGGACCGGCAATGAGCAGTTCTTC. The chain couples TRBV4-2 to TRBJ2-1; 9 bases agree with TRBD2. The CDR3 loop spans 16 amino acids. With V trimmed by 3 bases and J by 6 bases, 9 bases remained unmatched. Per the germline V gene, CDR1 is LGHNA and CDR2 is YNFKEQ.

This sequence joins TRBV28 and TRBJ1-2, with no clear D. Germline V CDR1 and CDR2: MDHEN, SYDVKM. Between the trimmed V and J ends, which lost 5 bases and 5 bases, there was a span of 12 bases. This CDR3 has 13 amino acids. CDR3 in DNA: TGTGCCAGCAGTACCGGGCCCCGGTATGGCTACACCTTC. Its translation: CASSTGPRYGYTF.

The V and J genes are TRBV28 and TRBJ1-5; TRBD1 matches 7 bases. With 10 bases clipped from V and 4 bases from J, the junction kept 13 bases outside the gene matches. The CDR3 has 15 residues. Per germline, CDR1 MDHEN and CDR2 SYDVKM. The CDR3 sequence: CATSTAGGGNQPQHF. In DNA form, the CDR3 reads TGTGCCACCAGCACGGCAGGGGGAGGAAATCAGCCCCAGCATTTT.

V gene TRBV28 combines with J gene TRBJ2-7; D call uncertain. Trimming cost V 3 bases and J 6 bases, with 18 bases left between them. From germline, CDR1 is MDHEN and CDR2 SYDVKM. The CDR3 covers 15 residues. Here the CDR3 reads CASSLPARYTSEQYF. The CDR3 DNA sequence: TGTGCCAGCAGTTTGCCGGCACGGTATACGAGCGAGCAGTACTTC.

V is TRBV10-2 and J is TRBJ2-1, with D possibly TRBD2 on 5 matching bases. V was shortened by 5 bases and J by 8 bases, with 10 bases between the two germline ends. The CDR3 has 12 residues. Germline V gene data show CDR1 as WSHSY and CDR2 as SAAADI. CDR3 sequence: CASSLGSHEQFF. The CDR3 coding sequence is TGCGCCAGCAGTTTGGGGAGCCATGAGCAGTTCTTC.

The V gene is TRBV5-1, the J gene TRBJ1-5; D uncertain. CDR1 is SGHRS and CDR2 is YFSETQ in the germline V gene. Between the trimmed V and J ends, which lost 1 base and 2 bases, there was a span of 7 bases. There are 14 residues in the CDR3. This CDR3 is CASSLNGGNQPQHF. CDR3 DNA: TGCGCCAGCAGCTTGAACGGGGGCAATCAGCCCCAGCATTTT.

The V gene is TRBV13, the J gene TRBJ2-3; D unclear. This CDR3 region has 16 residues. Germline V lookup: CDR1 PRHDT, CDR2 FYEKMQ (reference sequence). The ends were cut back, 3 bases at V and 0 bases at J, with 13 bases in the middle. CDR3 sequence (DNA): TGTGCCAGCAGCTTCGCCAGTGGCGCCAGCACAGATACGCAGTATTTT. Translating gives CASSFASGASTDTQYF.

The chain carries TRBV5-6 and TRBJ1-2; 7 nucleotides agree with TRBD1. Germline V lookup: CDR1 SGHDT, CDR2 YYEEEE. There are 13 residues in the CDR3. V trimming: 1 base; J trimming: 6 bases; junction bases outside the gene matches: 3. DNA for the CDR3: TGTGCCAGCAGCTTGCTAGGGGGCGATGGCTACACCTTC. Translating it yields CASSLLGGDGYTF.

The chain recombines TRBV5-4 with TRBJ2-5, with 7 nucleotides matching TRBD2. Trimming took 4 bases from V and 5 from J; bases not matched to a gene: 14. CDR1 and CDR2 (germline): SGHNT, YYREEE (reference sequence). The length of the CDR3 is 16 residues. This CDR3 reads CASSLAGGGARETQYF. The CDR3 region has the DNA TGTGCCAGCAGCCTGGCCGGGGGAGGGGCGCGGGAGACCCAGTACTTC.

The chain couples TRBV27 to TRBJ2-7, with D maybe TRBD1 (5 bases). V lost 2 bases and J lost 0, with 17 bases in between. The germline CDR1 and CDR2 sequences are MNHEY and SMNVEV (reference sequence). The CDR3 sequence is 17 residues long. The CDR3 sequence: CASSLRFRTISSYEQYF. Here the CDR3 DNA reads TGTGCCAGCAGTTTAAGGTTCCGGACAATTAGCTCCTACGAGCAGTACTTC.

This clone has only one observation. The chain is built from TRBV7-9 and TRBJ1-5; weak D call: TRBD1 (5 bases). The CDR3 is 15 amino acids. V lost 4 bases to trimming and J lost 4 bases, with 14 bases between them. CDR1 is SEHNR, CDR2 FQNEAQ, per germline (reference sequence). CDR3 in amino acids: CASSSHEGINQPQHF. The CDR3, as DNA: TGTGCCAGCAGCTCCCACGAGGGGATTAATCAGCCCCAGCATTTT.

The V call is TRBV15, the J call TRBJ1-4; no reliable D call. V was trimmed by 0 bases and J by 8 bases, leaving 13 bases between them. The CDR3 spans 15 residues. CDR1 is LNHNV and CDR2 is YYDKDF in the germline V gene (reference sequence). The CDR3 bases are TGTGCCACCAGCAGAGATTTTTCAGGTGGAGAAAAACTGTTTTTT. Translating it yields CATSRDFSGGEKLFF.

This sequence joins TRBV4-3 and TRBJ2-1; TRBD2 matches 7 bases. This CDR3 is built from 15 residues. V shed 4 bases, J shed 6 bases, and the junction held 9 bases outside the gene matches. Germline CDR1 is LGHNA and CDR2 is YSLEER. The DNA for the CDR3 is TGCGCCAGCAGCCGCGAGCGGGATTATTTCAATGAGCAGTTCTTC. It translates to CASSRERDYFNEQFF.

CDR3 residues: CSVVRGGTEAFF. The CDR3, as DNA: TGCAGCGTTGTCAGGGGGGGCACTGAAGCTTTCTTT. V usage is TRBV29-1 and J usage is TRBJ1-1, with 7 bases matching TRBD1. The CDR3 spans 12 residues. V was clipped by 4 bases and J by 4 bases; unmatched bases: 3. CDR1 and CDR2 (germline): SQVTM, ANQGSEA.

The CDR3 spells CASEGSGRRYEQYF. In nucleotides, the CDR3 is TGTGCCAGCGAGGGGAGTGGCAGGCGGTACGAGCAGTACTTC. V is TRBV5-5 and J is TRBJ2-7, with D possibly being TRBD1 or TRBD2 (5 bases each). V gave up 7 bases and J gave up 4 bases, with 18 bases separating them. There are 14 residues in the CDR3. Germline CDR1 and CDR2: SGHKS and YYEKEE (reference sequence). Combining the CDR3 with reference TRBV5-5 and TRBJ2-7 gives the whole variable domain DAGVTQSPTHLIKTRGQQVTLRCSPISGHKSVSWYQQVLGQGPQFIFQYYEKEERGRGNFPDRFSARQFPNYSSELNVNALLLGDSALYLCASEGSGRRYEQYFGPGTRLTVT.

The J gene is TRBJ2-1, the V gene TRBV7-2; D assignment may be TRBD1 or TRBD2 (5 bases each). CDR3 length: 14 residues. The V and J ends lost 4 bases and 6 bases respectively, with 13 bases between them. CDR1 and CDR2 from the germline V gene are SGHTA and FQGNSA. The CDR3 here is CASSWDQHTNEQFF. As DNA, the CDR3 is TGTGCCAGCAGCTGGGACCAACACACCAATGAGCAGTTCTTC.

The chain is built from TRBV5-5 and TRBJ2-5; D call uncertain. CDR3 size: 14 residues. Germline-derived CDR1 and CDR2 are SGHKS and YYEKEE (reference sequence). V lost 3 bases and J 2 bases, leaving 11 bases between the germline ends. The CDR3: CASSSIGGQETQYF. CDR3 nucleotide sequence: TGTGCCAGCAGCTCGATCGGCGGACAAGAGACCCAGTACTTC.

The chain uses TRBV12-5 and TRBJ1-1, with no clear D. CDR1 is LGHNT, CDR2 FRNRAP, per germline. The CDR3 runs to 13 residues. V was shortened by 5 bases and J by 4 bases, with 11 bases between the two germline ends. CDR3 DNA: TGTGCTAGTGGTATCGGTAAAGCCACTGAAGCTTTCTTT. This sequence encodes CASGIGKATEAFF.

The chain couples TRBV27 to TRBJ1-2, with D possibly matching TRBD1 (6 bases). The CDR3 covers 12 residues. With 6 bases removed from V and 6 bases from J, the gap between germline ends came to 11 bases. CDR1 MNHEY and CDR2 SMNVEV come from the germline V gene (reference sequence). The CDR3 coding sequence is TGTGCCAGCAGGTTTAGGGACAATGGCTACACCTTC. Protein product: CASRFRDNGYTF.